The 15 T cell receptor beta chains listed next were all sequenced from one sample in a study of identical twins. One entry per CDR3 protein, called by TCRdb with MiXCR from the 5' RACE reads. This table has around 490,000 distinct CDR3 sequences, roughly 15% appearing once. These data were also reused for a study on yellow fever vaccine responses in identical twins.

Material for sequencing was CD4+ T cells sorted from blood. The receptors were gathered from a woman aged 18 to 35 in good health.

CDR3 nucleotide sequence: TGTGCCAGCAGTTTACGGACTGGGGCCCAAGATACGCAGTATTTT. It encodes CASSLRTGAQDTQYF. The chain is built from TRBV12-3 or TRBV12-4 and TRBJ2-3; the D gene could be TRBD1 or TRBD2 (5 bases each). The V end lost 2 bases, the J end lost 5 bases, and 14 bases lay between the germline ends. CDR3 length equals 15 residues.

This clonotype was picked up a small number of times. The genes are TRBV4-1 and TRBJ2-5; D call uncertain. Germline CDR1 and CDR2: MGHRA and YSYEKL. Trimming removed 3 bases from V and 5 bases from J, with 10 bases in between. This CDR3 is built from 13 residues. The CDR3 reads CASSQWRGETQYF. DNA for the CDR3: TGCGCCAGCAGCCAGTGGAGAGGCGAGACCCAGTACTTC.

This clonotype was counted ten times or more. V and J are TRBV3-1 and TRBJ2-7; D gene uncertain. V shed 1 base and J shed 2 bases, with 9 bases lying between them. The CDR3 is 14 amino acids. The V gene's germline CDR1 is LGHDT and CDR2 YNNKEL (reference sequence). The CDR3 region is CASSQVLETYEQYF. For the CDR3, the DNA is TGTGCCAGCAGCCAAGTACTTGAAACCTACGAGCAGTACTTC.

This clonotype was counted many times. The CDR3 nucleotides read TGTGCCAGCAGCTTGACAGACGCCTATGGCTACACCTTC. Translated: CASSLTDAYGYTF. V is TRBV12-3 or TRBV12-4 and J is TRBJ1-2, with D perhaps TRBD1 (5 bases). V shed 6 bases and J shed 4 bases, with 12 bases lying between them. This CDR3 is 13 amino acids long.

This chain joins TRBV20-1 and TRBJ2-3; D is possibly TRBD2 (5 bases). The ends were cut back, 4 bases at V and 0 bases at J, with 14 bases in the middle. There are 15 residues in the CDR3. Germline values: CDR1 DFQATT, CDR2 SNEGSKA (reference sequence). CDR3 protein: CSAIQPGVSTDTQYF. The CDR3 coding sequence is TGCAGTGCTATACAACCCGGGGTTAGCACAGATACGCAGTATTTT.

This clonotype was detected only a few times. The chain links TRBV28 to TRBJ1-1; 10 nucleotides match TRBD1. The CDR3 length is 15 residues. In germline, CDR1 is MDHEN, CDR2 SYDVKM. Trimming at V came to 6 bases and at J to 4 bases, leaving 8 bases not matched to a gene. The CDR3 loop reads CASSQAGTGVTEAFF. Here the CDR3 DNA reads TGTGCCAGCAGCCAAGCCGGGACAGGGGTCACTGAAGCTTTCTTT.

The V gene is TRBV25-1, the J gene TRBJ2-1, with 8 bases fitting TRBD1. This CDR3 contains 15 residues. J gave up 8 bases and V 8 bases, and 14 bases lay outside the gene matches. Germline V gene lookup returns CDR1 MGHDK and CDR2 SYGVNS. CDR3 in amino acids: CASRRLGQGSDEQFF. CDR3 DNA: TGTGCCAGCCGTCGCCTCGGACAGGGTAGTGATGAGCAGTTCTTC. Variable domain in full (rest from reference TRBV25-1 and TRBJ2-1): EADIYQTPRYLVIGTGKKITLECSQTMGHDKMYWYQQDPGMELHLIHYSYGVNSTEKGDLSSESTVSRIRTEHFPLTLESARPSHTSQYLCASRRLGQGSDEQFFGPGTRLTVL.

This clonotype has only a few counts. V gene TRBV19 combines with J gene TRBJ2-5; 7 bases line up with TRBD2. The CDR3 sequence is 13 residues long. V lost 3 bases to trimming and J lost 4 bases; unmatched junction nucleotides: 2. CDR1 LNHDA and CDR2 SQIVND come from the germline V gene (reference sequence). The CDR3 DNA reads TGTGCCAGTAGTATCAGGGAGGGAGAGACCCAGTACTTC. Protein sequence: CASSIREGETQYF.

V gene TRBV10-3 combines with J gene TRBJ2-2, with TRBD2 matching over 9 bases. J gave up 5 bases and V 10 bases, and 8 bases lay outside the gene matches. This CDR3 spans 14 amino acids. Germline V lookup: CDR1 ENHRY, CDR2 SYGVKD. The CDR3 here is CATRLAEGTGELFF. The CDR3 coding sequence is TGTGCCACCAGACTAGCGGAAGGTACCGGGGAGCTGTTTTTT.

There are a few counts of this clonotype. This chain joins TRBV9 and TRBJ2-2; 7 bases are a match to TRBD1. In germline, CDR1 is SGDLS, CDR2 YYNGEE. The CDR3 totals 15 residues. V lost 5 bases and J lost 6; bases outside the gene matches: 10. For the CDR3, the DNA is TGTGCCAGCAGTGGACCCGCGACAGGGTCCGGGGAGCTGTTTTTT. Amino acids: CASSGPATGSGELFF.

This chain uses TRBV19 with TRBJ2-1, with 8 bases that match TRBD1. In germline, CDR1 is LNHDA, CDR2 SQIVND (reference sequence). The CDR3 contains 13 residues. V lost 4 bases, J lost 9 bases, and 5 bases stayed unmatched. The CDR3 DNA is TGTGCCAGTAGTAAAGACAGGGGACGTGAGCAGTTCTTC. This encodes CASSKDRGREQFF. The full variable domain, its missing parts supplied by reference TRBV19 and TRBJ2-1, is DGGITQSPKYLFRKEGQNVTLSCEQNLNHDAMYWYRQDPGQGLRLIYYSQIVNDFQKGDIAEGYSVSREKKESFPLTVTSAQKNPTAFYLCASSKDRGREQFFGPGTRLTVL.

The chain combines TRBV5-1 with TRBJ1-2; D uncertain. CDR1 is SGHRS, CDR2 YFSETQ, per germline. Trimming took 0 bases from V and 0 from J, leaving 9 bases between them. The CDR3 is 15 amino acids. The CDR3 loop reads CASSLAGQANYGYTF. Here the CDR3 DNA reads TGCGCCAGCAGCTTGGCCGGGCAAGCTAACTATGGCTACACCTTC.

V is TRBV20-1 and J is TRBJ1-5, with 7 bases that match TRBD1. In germline, CDR1 is DFQATT, CDR2 SNEGSKA (reference sequence). The CDR3 sequence is 13 residues long. The trim removed 4 bases at V and 2 bases at J, leaving 2 bases unmatched. CDR3 region: CSAKGTGNQPQHF. DNA for the CDR3: TGCAGTGCTAAGGGGACAGGCAATCAGCCCCAGCATTTT.

This rearrangement joins TRBV20-1 to TRBJ2-7, with 14 nucleotides matching TRBD2. The J segment lost 3 bases and the V segment lost 6 bases, leaving 16 bases of the junction unmatched. Germline lookup yields CDR1 DFQATT and CDR2 SNEGSKA (reference sequence). This CDR3 spans 18 amino acids. CDR3 loop: CSAPSTGTSGSTGYEQYF. The CDR3 nucleotides are TGCAGTGCCCCCTCGACCGGGACTAGCGGGAGTACCGGCTACGAGCAGTACTTC.

This clonotype was seen a few times. The chain recombines TRBV3-1 with TRBJ2-1; the D gene is possibly TRBD2 (6 bases). The V and J ends lost 1 base and 5 bases respectively, with 12 bases between them. The CDR3 has 15 amino acids. Germline-derived CDR1 and CDR2 are LGHDT and YNNKEL (reference sequence). CDR3 protein: CASSQAGGVHNEQFF. DNA for the CDR3: TGTGCCAGCAGCCAAGCCGGCGGGGTCCACAATGAGCAGTTCTTC.